A selection of T cell receptor beta chains follows, all from one sample in a study of cytomegalovirus exposure and HLA in healthy donors. Repertoires were generated with immunoSEQ multiplex PCR, while TCRdb's copy carries only in-frame clones and drops some. The sample holds fewer than 250,000 clones, 65% to 90% seen once. Sample: PBMCs. These receptors were taken from a girl aged 10-17 years in good health and CMV-seronegative. Both conserved end residues are part of each CDR3. A D gene is named only where the DNA matches it firmly. Only part of the rows carry a size: once, few, many, or a class if the clone is expanded.

J gene: TRBJ2-7
clone size: -
D gene: TRBD1
V gene: TRBV25-1
CDR3 DNA: TGTGCCAGCAGTGAACAGGGTCGGGACAGCCTTTCCTACGAGCAGTACTTC
CDR3 protein: CASSEQGRDSLSYEQYF

J gene: TRBJ2-7
clone size: -
D gene: TRBD1
V gene: TRBV27
CDR3 DNA: TGTGCCAGCAGTTTATCGACAGGGCGGCTCCACGAGCAGTACTTC
CDR3 protein: CASSLSTGRLHEQYF

J gene: TRBJ1-1
clone size: few
D gene: -
V gene: TRBV5-1
CDR3 DNA: TGCGCCAGTCAAGGCGGGGGCAGGGCTTTTACTGAAGCTTTCTTT
CDR3 protein: CASQGGGRAFTEAFF

J gene: TRBJ2-1
clone size: -
D gene: TRBD2
V gene: TRBV9
CDR3 DNA: TGTGCCAGCAGCGTAGTGCGTAAAGCGGGAGGCAATGAGCAGTTCTTC
CDR3 protein: CASSVVRKAGGNEQFF

J gene: TRBJ1-2
clone size: -
D gene: -
V gene: TRBV6-6
CDR3 DNA: TGTGCCAGCAGTTATAGGCAGGGTTATGGCTACACCTTC
CDR3 protein: CASSYRQGYGYTF

J gene: TRBJ2-1
clone size: -
D gene: TRBD2
V gene: TRBV28
CDR3 DNA: TGTGCCAGCAGTTTATTAGCGGGAGCCAACTACAAGCAGTTCTTC
CDR3 protein: CASSLLAGANYKQFF

J gene: TRBJ2-3
clone size: -
D gene: TRBD2
V gene: TRBV10-3
CDR3 DNA: TGTGCCATCACCGGGACTAGCGGGAGTGCAGATACGCAGTATTTT
CDR3 protein: CAITGTSGSADTQYF

J gene: TRBJ2-5
clone size: -
D gene: TRBD2
V gene: TRBV6-1
CDR3 DNA: TGTGCCAGCACTCCAGCGGGGGGCCCTTCCGCCCAGTACTTC
CDR3 protein: CASTPAGGPSAQYF

J gene: TRBJ2-7
clone size: -
D gene: -
V gene: TRBV5-1
CDR3 DNA: TGCGCCAGCAGCTCCCTTGAGGGAGGAACCTACGAGCAGTACTTC
CDR3 protein: CASSSLEGGTYEQYF

J gene: TRBJ2-1
clone size: -
D gene: -
V gene: TRBV4-1
CDR3 DNA: TGCGCCAGCAGCCAAGGATTCGAAAGTAGCTCCTACAATGAGCAGTTCTTC
CDR3 protein: CASSQGFESSSYNEQFF

J gene: TRBJ2-1
clone size: few
D gene: TRBD1
V gene: TRBV10-2
CDR3 DNA: TGCGCCAGCAGGGACAGGGGCGCCTTCAATGAGCAGTTCTTC
CDR3 protein: CASRDRGAFNEQFF

J gene: TRBJ2-5
clone size: -
D gene: -
V gene: TRBV2
CDR3 DNA: TGTGCCAGCGTTTGGAGGTACCAAGAGACCCAGTACTTC
CDR3 protein: CASVWRYQETQYF

J gene: TRBJ2-5
clone size: -
D gene: TRBD1
V gene: TRBV5-1
CDR3 DNA: TGCGCCAGCAGCACCGGACAGGCGAAGTACTTC
CDR3 protein: CASSTGQAKYF

J gene: TRBJ1-1
clone size: -
D gene: -
V gene: TRBV4-1
CDR3 DNA: TGCGCCAGCAGCCGGGCAGGTATTGAAGCTTTCTTT
CDR3 protein: CASSRAGIEAFF

J gene: TRBJ1-2
clone size: -
D gene: TRBD1
V gene: TRBV5-6
CDR3 DNA: TGTGCCAGCAGCTTGGGTTCGACAGGGCAGGTGATCTATGGCTACACCTTC
CDR3 protein: CASSLGSTGQVIYGYTF

J gene: TRBJ2-7
clone size: -
D gene: -
V gene: TRBV27
CDR3 DNA: TGTGCCAGCAGTTTATCGGGCGCCTACGAGCAGTACTTC
CDR3 protein: CASSLSGAYEQYF

J gene: TRBJ2-7
clone size: few
D gene: -
V gene: TRBV5-1
CDR3 DNA: TGCGCCAGCAGCTTGGAACCGGGCTACGAGCAGTACTTC
CDR3 protein: CASSLEPGYEQYF

J gene: TRBJ1-4
clone size: -
D gene: -
V gene: TRBV5-5
CDR3 DNA: TGTGCCAGCAGCTTCCGGGGGATAGGAAATGAAAAACTGTTTTTT
CDR3 protein: CASSFRGIGNEKLFF

J gene: TRBJ2-7
clone size: once
D gene: TRBD1
V gene: TRBV11-2
CDR3 DNA: TGTGCCAGCAGCCACCCCAGGACAGGGAGCTCCTACGAGCAGTACTTC
CDR3 protein: CASSHPRTGSSYEQYF

J gene: TRBJ1-1
clone size: -
D gene: -
V gene: TRBV29-1
CDR3 DNA: TGCAGCGTTATAGGGGACACTGAAGCTTTCTTT
CDR3 protein: CSVIGDTEAFF

J gene: TRBJ1-2
clone size: -
D gene: -
V gene: TRBV19
CDR3 DNA: TGTGCCAGTAGTATGACTGTTTATGGCTACACCTTC
CDR3 protein: CASSMTVYGYTF

J gene: TRBJ2-3
clone size: -
D gene: -
V gene: TRBV7-9
CDR3 DNA: TGTGCCAGCAGCTCGGCCCTCGGGGATACGCAGTATTTT
CDR3 protein: CASSSALGDTQYF

J gene: TRBJ2-5
clone size: -
D gene: -
V gene: TRBV6-5
CDR3 DNA: TGTGCCAGCAGTCACACGGGCGGCGGGGAGACCCAGTACTTC
CDR3 protein: CASSHTGGGETQYF

J gene: TRBJ1-1
clone size: -
D gene: TRBD1
V gene: TRBV28
CDR3 DNA: TGTGCCAGCAGCAGACAGGGAAACACTGAAGCTTTCTTT
CDR3 protein: CASSRQGNTEAFF

J gene: TRBJ1-1
clone size: -
D gene: TRBD1
V gene: TRBV27
CDR3 DNA: TGTGCCAGCAGTAGGACAGGGATAACTGAAGCTTTCTTT
CDR3 protein: CASSRTGITEAFF

J gene: TRBJ1-1
clone size: few
D gene: -
V gene: TRBV18
CDR3 DNA: TGTGCCAGCTCACCGCGAGCGAACACTGAAGCTTTCTTT
CDR3 protein: CASSPRANTEAFF

J gene: TRBJ2-3
clone size: once
D gene: TRBD2
V gene: TRBV4-1
CDR3 DNA: TGCGCCAGCAGCCAAGGGGGGGGTAGCGGGAGACCTACAGATACGCAGTATTTT
CDR3 protein: CASSQGGGSGRPTDTQYF

J gene: TRBJ2-7
clone size: once
D gene: -
V gene: TRBV28
CDR3 DNA: TGTGCCAGCAGTTCAAATAGCGGCCCAAGGGGCGAGCAGTACTTC
CDR3 protein: CASSSNSGPRGEQYF

J gene: TRBJ1-1
clone size: -
D gene: -
V gene: TRBV28
CDR3 DNA: TGTGCCAGCAGTCTTCGGGGGGCGGGGGACACTGAAGCTTTCTTT
CDR3 protein: CASSLRGAGDTEAFF

J gene: TRBJ1-2
clone size: -
D gene: -
V gene: TRBV2
CDR3 DNA: TGTGCCAGCTCTTCGACGGGGTGGCGGTATGGCTACACCTTC
CDR3 protein: CASSSTGWRYGYTF

J gene: TRBJ1-5
clone size: -
D gene: TRBD1
V gene: TRBV6-6
CDR3 DNA: TGTGCCAGCAGTTACCTGGGACAGGGCTACAATCAGCCCCAGCATTTT
CDR3 protein: CASSYLGQGYNQPQHF

J gene: TRBJ1-2
clone size: -
D gene: TRBD1
V gene: TRBV28
CDR3 DNA: TGTGCCAGCAGTCCCTCGGGACAGGGGAACTATGGCTACACCTTC
CDR3 protein: CASSPSGQGNYGYTF

J gene: TRBJ2-6
clone size: -
D gene: -
V gene: TRBV7-9
CDR3 DNA: TGTGCCAGCAGCTTAACAACCCCCTCTGGGGCCAACGTCCTGACTTTC
CDR3 protein: CASSLTTPSGANVLTF

J gene: TRBJ2-1
clone size: -
D gene: TRBD2
V gene: TRBV18
CDR3 DNA: TGTGCCAGCTCACTAGCGGGGGACGGCTACAATGAGCAGTTCTTC
CDR3 protein: CASSLAGDGYNEQFF

J gene: TRBJ2-3
clone size: -
D gene: TRBD2
V gene: TRBV5-6
CDR3 DNA: TGTGCCAGCAGCTTCTTGAGCGGGACTGTAGATACGCAGTATTTT
CDR3 protein: CASSFLSGTVDTQYF

J gene: TRBJ1-3
clone size: -
D gene: -
V gene: TRBV6-6
CDR3 DNA: TGTGCCAGCAGTTACACAGGGAATGGAAACACCATATATTTT
CDR3 protein: CASSYTGNGNTIYF

J gene: TRBJ2-3
clone size: -
D gene: -
V gene: TRBV5-1
CDR3 DNA: TGCGCCAGCAGCTCCCGTAGATCAGGGGGCACAGATACGCAGTATTTT
CDR3 protein: CASSSRRSGGTDTQYF

J gene: TRBJ2-5
clone size: -
D gene: -
V gene: TRBV28
CDR3 DNA: TGTGCCAGCAGTGTTGACTCTCGGGAGACCCAGTACTTC
CDR3 protein: CASSVDSRETQYF

J gene: TRBJ2-1
clone size: -
D gene: TRBD1
V gene: TRBV6-1
CDR3 DNA: TGTGCCAGCAGCCACAGGGGTGGTCGGGATGAGCAGTTCTTC
CDR3 protein: CASSHRGGRDEQFF

J gene: TRBJ2-3
clone size: -
D gene: -
V gene: TRBV30
CDR3 DNA: TGTGCCTGGAGACACGTAGTAGGCCCAGGGAGCACAGATACGCAGTATTTT
CDR3 protein: CAWRHVVGPGSTDTQYF

J gene: TRBJ2-7
clone size: few
D gene: TRBD1
V gene: TRBV4-1
CDR3 DNA: TGCGCCAGCAGCCAAATTCCCGGGACAGGGAGCGAGCAGTACTTC
CDR3 protein: CASSQIPGTGSEQYF

J gene: TRBJ2-3
clone size: -
D gene: TRBD1
V gene: TRBV7-9
CDR3 DNA: TGTGCCAGCAGCCAGGGACAGGGGAAAACAGATACGCAGTATTTT
CDR3 protein: CASSQGQGKTDTQYF

J gene: TRBJ1-4
clone size: -
D gene: TRBD1
V gene: TRBV19
CDR3 DNA: TGTGCCAGTAGTGTCTACCGGGACAGTGTTAATGAAAAACTGTTTTTT
CDR3 protein: CASSVYRDSVNEKLFF

J gene: TRBJ2-2
clone size: once
D gene: TRBD2
V gene: TRBV9
CDR3 DNA: TGTGCCAGCAGCGTAGCCAGCGGGAGTAGTACCGGGGAGCTGTTTTTT
CDR3 protein: CASSVASGSSTGELFF

J gene: TRBJ1-5
clone size: -
D gene: -
V gene: TRBV7-6
CDR3 DNA: TGTGCCAGCAGCCCTAGAGGGCAGCCCCAGCATTTT
CDR3 protein: CASSPRGQPQHF

J gene: TRBJ1-2
clone size: once
D gene: -
V gene: TRBV5-4
CDR3 DNA: TGTGCCAGCAGCTGGGAGACCGAAAACTATGGCTACACCTTC
CDR3 protein: CASSWETENYGYTF

J gene: TRBJ2-3
clone size: -
D gene: TRBD2
V gene: TRBV28
CDR3 DNA: TGTGCCAGCAGTGAACGTAGGACTAGCGGGAGTTTGGATACGCAGTATTTT
CDR3 protein: CASSERRTSGSLDTQYF

J gene: TRBJ2-6
clone size: -
D gene: -
V gene: TRBV6-1
CDR3 DNA: TGTGCCAGCAGTCCAGTTTTCTCTGGGGCCAACGTCCTGACTTTC
CDR3 protein: CASSPVFSGANVLTF

J gene: TRBJ2-3
clone size: -
D gene: -
V gene: TRBV30
CDR3 DNA: TGTGCCTGGAGCCCGGGACTTGACGCAGATACGCAGTATTTT
CDR3 protein: CAWSPGLDADTQYF